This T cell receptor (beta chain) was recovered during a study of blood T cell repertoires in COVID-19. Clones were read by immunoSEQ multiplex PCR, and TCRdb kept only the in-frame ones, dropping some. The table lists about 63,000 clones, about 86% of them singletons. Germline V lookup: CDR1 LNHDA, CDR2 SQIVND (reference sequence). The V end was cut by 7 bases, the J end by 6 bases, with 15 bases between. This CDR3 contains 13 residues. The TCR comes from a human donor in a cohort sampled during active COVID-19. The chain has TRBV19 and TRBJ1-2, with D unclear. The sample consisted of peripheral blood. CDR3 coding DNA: TGTGCCAGTAAGACCATTCCGGAGGATGGCTACACCTTC. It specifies CASKTIPEDGYTF.